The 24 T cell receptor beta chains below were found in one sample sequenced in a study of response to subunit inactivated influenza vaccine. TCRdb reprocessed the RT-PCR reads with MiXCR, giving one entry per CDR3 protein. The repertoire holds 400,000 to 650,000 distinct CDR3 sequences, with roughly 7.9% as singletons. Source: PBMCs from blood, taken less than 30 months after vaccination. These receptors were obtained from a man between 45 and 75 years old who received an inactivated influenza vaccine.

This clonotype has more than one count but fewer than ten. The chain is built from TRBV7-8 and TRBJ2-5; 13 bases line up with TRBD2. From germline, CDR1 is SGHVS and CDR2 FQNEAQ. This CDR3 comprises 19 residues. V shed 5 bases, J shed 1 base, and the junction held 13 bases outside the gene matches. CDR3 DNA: TGTGCCAGCAGCCCTACCTGGACTAGCGGGAGCCCACTCCAAGAGACCCAGTACTTC. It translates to CASSPTWTSGSPLQETQYF.

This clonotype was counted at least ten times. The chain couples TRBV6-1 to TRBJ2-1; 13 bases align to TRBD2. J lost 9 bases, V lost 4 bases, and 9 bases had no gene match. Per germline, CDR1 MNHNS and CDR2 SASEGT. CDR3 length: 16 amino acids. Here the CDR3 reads CASSAFTSGGALEQFF. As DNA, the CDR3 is TGTGCCAGCAGTGCCTTTACTAGCGGGGGGGCCCTTGAGCAGTTCTTC.

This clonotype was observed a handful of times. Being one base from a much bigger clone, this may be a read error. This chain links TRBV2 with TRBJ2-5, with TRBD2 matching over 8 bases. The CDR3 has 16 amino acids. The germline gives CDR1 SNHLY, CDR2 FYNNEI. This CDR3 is CDSSEGIAGLSETQYF. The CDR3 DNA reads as TGTGACAGCAGTGAAGGGATAGCGGGGCTATCGGAGACCCAGTACTTC.

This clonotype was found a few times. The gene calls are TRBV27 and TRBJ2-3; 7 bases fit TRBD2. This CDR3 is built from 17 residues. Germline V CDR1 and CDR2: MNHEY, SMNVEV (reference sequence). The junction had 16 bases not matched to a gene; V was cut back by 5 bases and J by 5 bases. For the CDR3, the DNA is TGTGCCAGCAGTCGTGGGCTTAGGGCTAGCGGAATAGATACGCAGTATTTT. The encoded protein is CASSRGLRASGIDTQYF.

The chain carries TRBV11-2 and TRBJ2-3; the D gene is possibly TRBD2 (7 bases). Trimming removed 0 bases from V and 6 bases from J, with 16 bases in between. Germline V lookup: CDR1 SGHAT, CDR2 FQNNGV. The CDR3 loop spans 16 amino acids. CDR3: CASSLDRPGGDDTQYF. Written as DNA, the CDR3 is TGTGCCAGCAGCTTAGATCGGCCGGGGGGCGACGATACGCAGTATTTT.

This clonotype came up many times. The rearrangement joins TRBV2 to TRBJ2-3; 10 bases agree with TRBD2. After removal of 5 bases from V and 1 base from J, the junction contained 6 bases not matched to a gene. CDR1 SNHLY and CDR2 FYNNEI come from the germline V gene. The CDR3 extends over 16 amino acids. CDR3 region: CASSSVGTSGTDTQYF. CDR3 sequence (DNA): TGTGCCAGCAGTTCTGTCGGGACTAGCGGCACAGATACGCAGTATTTT.

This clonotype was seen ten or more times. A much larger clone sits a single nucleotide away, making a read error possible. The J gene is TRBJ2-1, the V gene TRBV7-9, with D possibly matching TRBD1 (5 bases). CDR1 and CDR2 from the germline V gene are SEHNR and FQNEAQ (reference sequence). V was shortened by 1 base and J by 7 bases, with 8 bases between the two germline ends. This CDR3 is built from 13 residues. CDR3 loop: CASSLGAGNEQFF. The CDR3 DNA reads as TGTGCCAGCAGCTTAGGTGCAGGGAATGAGCAGTTCTTC. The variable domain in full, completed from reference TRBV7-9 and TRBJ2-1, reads DTGVSQNPRHKITKRGQNVTFRCDPISEHNRLYWYRQTLGQGPEFLTYFQNEAQLEKSRLLSDRFSAERPKGSFSTLEIQRTEQGDSAMYLCASSLGAGNEQFFGPGTRLTVL.

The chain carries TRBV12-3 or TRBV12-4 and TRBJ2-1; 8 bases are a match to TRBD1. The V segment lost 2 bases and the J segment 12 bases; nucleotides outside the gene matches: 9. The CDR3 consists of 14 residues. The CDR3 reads CASSLRRTTGAQFF. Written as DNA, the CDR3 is TGTGCCAGCAGTTTAAGACGGACGACAGGGGCGCAGTTCTTC.

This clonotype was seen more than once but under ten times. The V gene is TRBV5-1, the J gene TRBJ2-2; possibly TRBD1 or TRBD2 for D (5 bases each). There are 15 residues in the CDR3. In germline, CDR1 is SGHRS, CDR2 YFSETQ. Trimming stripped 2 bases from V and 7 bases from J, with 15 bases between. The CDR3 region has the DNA TGCGCCAGCAGCTTTCGTGGGACCGTGGTCGGGGAGCTGTTTTTT. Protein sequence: CASSFRGTVVGELFF.

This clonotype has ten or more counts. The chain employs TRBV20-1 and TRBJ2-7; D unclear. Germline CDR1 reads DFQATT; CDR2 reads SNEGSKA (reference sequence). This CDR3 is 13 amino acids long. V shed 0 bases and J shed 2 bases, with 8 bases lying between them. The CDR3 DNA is TGCAGTGCTAGAGAGACAAGGCCCTACGAGCAGTACTTC. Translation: CSARETRPYEQYF.

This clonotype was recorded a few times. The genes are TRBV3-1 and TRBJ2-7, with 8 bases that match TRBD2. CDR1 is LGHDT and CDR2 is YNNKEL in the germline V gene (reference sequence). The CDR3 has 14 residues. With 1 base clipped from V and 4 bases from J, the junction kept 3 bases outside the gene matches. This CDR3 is CASSQASGPYEQYF. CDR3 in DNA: TGTGCCAGCAGCCAAGCTAGCGGGCCGTACGAGCAGTACTTC.

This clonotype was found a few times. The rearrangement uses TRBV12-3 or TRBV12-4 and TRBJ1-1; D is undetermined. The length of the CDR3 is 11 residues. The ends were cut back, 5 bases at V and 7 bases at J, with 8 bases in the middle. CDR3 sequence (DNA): TGTGCCAGCAGTCACAGACTTGAAGCTTTCTTT. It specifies CASSHRLEAFF.

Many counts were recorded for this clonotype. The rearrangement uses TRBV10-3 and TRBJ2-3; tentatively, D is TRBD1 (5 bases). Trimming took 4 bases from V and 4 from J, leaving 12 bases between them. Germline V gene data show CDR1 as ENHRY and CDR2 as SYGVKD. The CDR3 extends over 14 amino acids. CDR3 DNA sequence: TGTGCCATCAGTGCTCTCAGGGATGCAGATACGCAGTATTTT. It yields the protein CAISALRDADTQYF.

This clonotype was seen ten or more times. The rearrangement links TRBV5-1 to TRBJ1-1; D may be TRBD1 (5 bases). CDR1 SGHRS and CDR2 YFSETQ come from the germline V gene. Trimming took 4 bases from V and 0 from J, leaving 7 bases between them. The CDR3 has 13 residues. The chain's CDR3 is CASSGTVNTEAFF. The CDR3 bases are TGCGCCAGCAGCGGGACCGTGAACACTGAAGCTTTCTTT.

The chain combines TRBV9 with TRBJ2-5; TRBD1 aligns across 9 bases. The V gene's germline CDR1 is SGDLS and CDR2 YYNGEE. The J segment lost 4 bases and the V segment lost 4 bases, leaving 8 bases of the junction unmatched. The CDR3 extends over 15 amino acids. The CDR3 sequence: CASSNLQGALETQYF. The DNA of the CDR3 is TGTGCCAGCAGCAACCTACAGGGGGCTCTAGAGACCCAGTACTTC.

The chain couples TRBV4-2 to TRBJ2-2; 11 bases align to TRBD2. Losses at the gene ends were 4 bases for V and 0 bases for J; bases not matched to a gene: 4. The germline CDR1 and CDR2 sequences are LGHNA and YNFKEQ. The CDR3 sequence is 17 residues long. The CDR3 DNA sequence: TGTGCCAGCAGCCGCGGACTAGCGGGCACGAACACCGGGGAGCTGTTTTTT. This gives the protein CASSRGLAGTNTGELFF.

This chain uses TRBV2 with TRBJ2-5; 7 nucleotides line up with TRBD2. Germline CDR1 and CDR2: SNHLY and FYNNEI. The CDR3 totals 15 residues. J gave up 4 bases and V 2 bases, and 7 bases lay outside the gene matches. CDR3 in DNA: TGTGCCAGCAGTGAACTGCGGGGGTTTGGAGAGACCCAGTACTTC. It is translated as CASSELRGFGETQYF.

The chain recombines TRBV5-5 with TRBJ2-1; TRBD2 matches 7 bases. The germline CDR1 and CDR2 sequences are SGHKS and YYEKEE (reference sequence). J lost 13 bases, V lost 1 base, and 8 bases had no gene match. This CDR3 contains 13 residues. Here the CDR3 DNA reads TGTGCCAGCAGCTTGCGGGGGGTACGGGACCAGTTCTTC. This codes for CASSLRGVRDQFF.

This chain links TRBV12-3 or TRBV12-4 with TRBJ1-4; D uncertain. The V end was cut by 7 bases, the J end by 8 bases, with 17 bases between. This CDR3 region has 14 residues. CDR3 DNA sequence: TGTGCCAGCAATCGGGGTAGAGGGTTCGAAAAACTGTTTTTT. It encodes CASNRGRGFEKLFF.

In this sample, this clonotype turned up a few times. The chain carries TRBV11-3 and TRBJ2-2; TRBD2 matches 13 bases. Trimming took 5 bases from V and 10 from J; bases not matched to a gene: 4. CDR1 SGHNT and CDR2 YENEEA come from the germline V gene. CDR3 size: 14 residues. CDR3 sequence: CASSQGLAGEELFF. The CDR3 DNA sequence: TGTGCCAGCAGCCAAGGACTAGCGGGAGAGGAGCTGTTTTTT.

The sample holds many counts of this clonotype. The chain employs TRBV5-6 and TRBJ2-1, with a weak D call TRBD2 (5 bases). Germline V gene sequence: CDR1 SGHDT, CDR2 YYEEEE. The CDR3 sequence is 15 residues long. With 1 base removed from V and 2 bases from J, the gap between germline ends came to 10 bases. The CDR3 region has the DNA TGTGCCAGCAGCTTGCTCCCGGGAACCTACAATGAGCAGTTCTTC. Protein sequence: CASSLLPGTYNEQFF.

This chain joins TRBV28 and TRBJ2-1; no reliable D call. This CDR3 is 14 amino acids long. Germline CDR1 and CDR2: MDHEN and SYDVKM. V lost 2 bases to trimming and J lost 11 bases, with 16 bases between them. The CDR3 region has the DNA TGTGCCAGCAGTTTAGAAGTTTTGAGACTGAAGCAGTTCTTC. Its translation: CASSLEVLRLKQFF. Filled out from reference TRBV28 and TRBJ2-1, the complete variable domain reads DVKVTQSSRYLVKRTGEKVFLECVQDMDHENMFWYRQDPGLGLRLIYFSYDVKMKEKGDIPEGYSVSREKKERFSLILESASTNQTSMYLCASSLEVLRLKQFFGPGTRLTVL.

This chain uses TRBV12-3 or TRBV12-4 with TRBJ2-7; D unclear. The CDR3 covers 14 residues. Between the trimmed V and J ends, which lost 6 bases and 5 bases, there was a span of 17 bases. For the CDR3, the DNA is TGTGCCAGCAGCCCCCCCGGGTTTTTAAACGAGCAGTACTTC. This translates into CASSPPGFLNEQYF.

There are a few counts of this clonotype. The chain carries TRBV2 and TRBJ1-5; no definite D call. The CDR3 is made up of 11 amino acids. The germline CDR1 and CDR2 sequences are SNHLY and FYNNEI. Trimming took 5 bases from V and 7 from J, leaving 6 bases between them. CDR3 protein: CASSQGQPQHF. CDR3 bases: TGTGCCAGCAGTCAAGGGCAGCCCCAGCATTTT.